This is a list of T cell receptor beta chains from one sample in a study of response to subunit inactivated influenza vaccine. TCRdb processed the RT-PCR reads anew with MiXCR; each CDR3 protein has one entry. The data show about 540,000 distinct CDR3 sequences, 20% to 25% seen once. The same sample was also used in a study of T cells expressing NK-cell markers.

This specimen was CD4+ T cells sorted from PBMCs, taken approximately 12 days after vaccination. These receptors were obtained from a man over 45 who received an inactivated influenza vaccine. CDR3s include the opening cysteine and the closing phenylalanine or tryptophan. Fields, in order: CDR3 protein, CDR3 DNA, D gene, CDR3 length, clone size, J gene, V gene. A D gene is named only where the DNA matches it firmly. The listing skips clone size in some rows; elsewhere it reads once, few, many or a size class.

cdr3_aa: CASSTSAYYNEQFF
cdr3_nt: TGTGCCAGTAGTACTAGCGCTTACTACAATGAGCAGTTCTTC
d_call: .
cdr3_length: 14
clone_size: .
j_call: TRBJ2-1
v_call: TRBV19

cdr3_aa: CASSEGRLERGVRQYF
cdr3_nt: TGTGCCAGCAGTGAAGGGAGGCTCGAGCGGGGGGTCCGCCAGTATTTT
d_call: TRBD2
cdr3_length: 16
clone_size: .
j_call: TRBJ2-3
v_call: TRBV2

cdr3_aa: CASSSDRASGELFF
cdr3_nt: TGTGCCAGCAGCTCCGACAGGGCCTCCGGGGAGCTGTTTTTT
d_call: TRBD1
cdr3_length: 14
clone_size: few
j_call: TRBJ2-2
v_call: TRBV7-2

cdr3_aa: CASSAAGRGTEAFF
cdr3_nt: TGTGCCAGCAGCGCGGCAGGTCGGGGCACTGAAGCTTTCTTT
d_call: .
cdr3_length: 14
clone_size: .
j_call: TRBJ1-1
v_call: TRBV5-5

cdr3_aa: CASTLSGASNYGYTF
cdr3_nt: TGTGCCAGCACCCTTTCCGGGGCCTCTAACTATGGCTACACCTTC
d_call: .
cdr3_length: 15
clone_size: .
j_call: TRBJ1-2
v_call: TRBV12-3/TRBV12-4

cdr3_aa: CASSAPRGGLNTEAFF
cdr3_nt: TGTGCCAGCAGCGCCCCCCGGGGTGGGCTGAACACTGAAGCTTTCTTT
d_call: .
cdr3_length: 16
clone_size: .
j_call: TRBJ1-1
v_call: TRBV6-1

cdr3_aa: CASSELTSNYEQYF
cdr3_nt: TGCGCCAGCAGTGAGTTGACTTCCAACTACGAGCAGTACTTC
d_call: .
cdr3_length: 14
clone_size: .
j_call: TRBJ2-7
v_call: TRBV10-1

cdr3_aa: CSILLAATSTDTQYF
cdr3_nt: TGCAGTATACTCCTAGCGGCTACTAGCACAGATACGCAGTATTTT
d_call: TRBD2
cdr3_length: 15
clone_size: once
j_call: TRBJ2-3
v_call: TRBV20-1

cdr3_aa: CASSLRGQTQETQYF
cdr3_nt: TGTGCCAGCAGCTTAAGGGGACAGACCCAAGAGACCCAGTACTTC
d_call: TRBD1
cdr3_length: 15
clone_size: few
j_call: TRBJ2-5
v_call: TRBV7-8

cdr3_aa: CASSLRGEGRNEQYF
cdr3_nt: TGTGCCAGCAGTTTAAGGGGGGAGGGTAGAAACGAGCAGTACTTC
d_call: .
cdr3_length: 15
clone_size: few
j_call: TRBJ2-7
v_call: TRBV12-3/TRBV12-4

cdr3_aa: CASSRDSLYTQYF
cdr3_nt: TGTGCCAGCAGTCGGGACAGCTTGTACACCCAGTACTTC
d_call: TRBD1
cdr3_length: 13
clone_size: many
j_call: TRBJ2-5
v_call: TRBV3-1

cdr3_aa: CAIFSGTSGLTDTQYF
cdr3_nt: TGTGCCATCTTCTCCGGGACTAGCGGACTCACAGATACGCAGTATTTT
d_call: TRBD2
cdr3_length: 16
clone_size: .
j_call: TRBJ2-3
v_call: TRBV10-3

cdr3_aa: CATSEPGEETQYF
cdr3_nt: TGTGCCACCAGTGAACCCGGGGAAGAGACCCAGTACTTC
d_call: .
cdr3_length: 13
clone_size: .
j_call: TRBJ2-5
v_call: TRBV24-1

cdr3_aa: CASGRLWGDEKLFF
cdr3_nt: TGTGCCAGCGGCCGTCTTTGGGGGGATGAAAAACTGTTTTTT
d_call: .
cdr3_length: 14
clone_size: .
j_call: TRBJ1-4
v_call: TRBV28

cdr3_aa: CASSLEGGRGYTF
cdr3_nt: TGCGCCAGCAGCTTGGAAGGGGGAAGGGGCTACACCTTC
d_call: .
cdr3_length: 13
clone_size: .
j_call: TRBJ1-2
v_call: TRBV5-1

cdr3_aa: CASSLRAGMSNQPQHF
cdr3_nt: TGTGCCAGCAGTTTAAGGGCGGGAATGAGCAATCAGCCCCAGCATTTT
d_call: .
cdr3_length: 16
clone_size: once
j_call: TRBJ1-5
v_call: TRBV27

cdr3_aa: CASSLRQGRNEKLFF
cdr3_nt: TGTGCCAGCAGCCTGCGACAGGGGCGTAATGAAAAACTGTTTTTT
d_call: TRBD1
cdr3_length: 15
clone_size: few
j_call: TRBJ1-4
v_call: TRBV13

cdr3_aa: CSVRTHPGQEETQYF
cdr3_nt: TGCAGCGTACGAACCCACCCGGGACAGGAAGAGACCCAGTACTTC
d_call: TRBD1
cdr3_length: 15
clone_size: .
j_call: TRBJ2-5
v_call: TRBV29-1

cdr3_aa: CASSVTQRDTQYF
cdr3_nt: TGTGCCAGCAGTGTGACCCAGAGGGATACGCAGTATTTT
d_call: .
cdr3_length: 13
clone_size: many
j_call: TRBJ2-3
v_call: TRBV6-4

cdr3_aa: CASSPQRGQLDEQYF
cdr3_nt: TGCGCCAGCAGTCCCCAGCGCGGACAGTTAGACGAGCAGTACTTC
d_call: .
cdr3_length: 15
clone_size: .
j_call: TRBJ2-7
v_call: TRBV4-3

cdr3_aa: CASSLNRGRWYGPDTQYF
cdr3_nt: TGTGCCAGCAGCTTAAACAGGGGGAGATGGTATGGGCCAGATACGCAGTATTTT
d_call: TRBD1
cdr3_length: 18
clone_size: .
j_call: TRBJ2-3
v_call: TRBV11-1

cdr3_aa: CAWSAWGSGELFF
cdr3_nt: TGTGCCTGGAGTGCGTGGGGGTCCGGGGAGCTGTTTTTT
d_call: .
cdr3_length: 13
clone_size: .
j_call: TRBJ2-2
v_call: TRBV30

cdr3_aa: CASSVAGGARTDTQYF
cdr3_nt: TGTGCCAGCAGCGTAGCGGGGGGGGCGCGGACAGATACGCAGTATTTT
d_call: TRBD2
cdr3_length: 16
clone_size: few
j_call: TRBJ2-3
v_call: TRBV9

cdr3_aa: CASSDGTSSRTDTQYF
cdr3_nt: TGCGCCAGCAGCGATGGGACTAGCAGTCGCACAGATACGCAGTATTTT
d_call: TRBD2
cdr3_length: 16
clone_size: many
j_call: TRBJ2-3
v_call: TRBV5-1

cdr3_aa: CASSLAGHNTGELFF
cdr3_nt: TGTGCCAGCAGTTTAGCGGGACATAACACCGGGGAGCTGTTTTTT
d_call: .
cdr3_length: 15
clone_size: .
j_call: TRBJ2-2
v_call: TRBV12-3/TRBV12-4

cdr3_aa: CSVGGSYNEQFF
cdr3_nt: TGCAGCGTTGGGGGCTCCTACAATGAGCAGTTCTTC
d_call: .
cdr3_length: 12
clone_size: .
j_call: TRBJ2-1
v_call: TRBV29-1

cdr3_aa: CSALVLGGAADTQYF
cdr3_nt: TGCAGTGCTCTGGTTTTGGGGGGGGCGGCAGATACGCAGTATTTT
d_call: .
cdr3_length: 15
clone_size: .
j_call: TRBJ2-3
v_call: TRBV20-1

cdr3_aa: CASSLSGTGGAGNTIYF
cdr3_nt: TGTGCCAGCAGCCTATCCGGGACAGGGGGCGCTGGAAACACCATATATTTT
d_call: TRBD1
cdr3_length: 17
clone_size: .
j_call: TRBJ1-3
v_call: TRBV4-2

cdr3_aa: CASSPATGDGYTF
cdr3_nt: TGTGCCAGCAGCCCAGCGACAGGGGATGGCTACACCTTC
d_call: TRBD1
cdr3_length: 13
clone_size: few
j_call: TRBJ1-2
v_call: TRBV4-2

cdr3_aa: CASSLWTDNEQFF
cdr3_nt: TGTGCCAGCAGCCTCTGGACAGACAATGAGCAGTTCTTC
d_call: .
cdr3_length: 13
clone_size: .
j_call: TRBJ2-1
v_call: TRBV7-2

cdr3_aa: CASSLGVRGLGEETQYF
cdr3_nt: TGTGCCAGCAGCTTAGGGGTTAGGGGACTGGGGGAAGAGACCCAGTACTTC
d_call: .
cdr3_length: 17
clone_size: .
j_call: TRBJ2-5
v_call: TRBV7-7

cdr3_aa: CSVTGQTYEQYF
cdr3_nt: TGCAGTGTTACGGGACAGACCTACGAGCAGTACTTC
d_call: TRBD1
cdr3_length: 12
clone_size: .
j_call: TRBJ2-7
v_call: TRBV20-1

cdr3_aa: CASSVSIGANVLTF
cdr3_nt: TGTGCCAGCAGCGTATCCATTGGGGCCAACGTCCTGACTTTC
d_call: .
cdr3_length: 14
clone_size: few
j_call: TRBJ2-6
v_call: TRBV9

cdr3_aa: CASSQVVAGVAAKNIQYF
cdr3_nt: TGCGCCAGCAGCCAAGTAGTAGCGGGAGTCGCAGCCAAAAACATTCAGTACTTC
d_call: TRBD2
cdr3_length: 18
clone_size: .
j_call: TRBJ2-4
v_call: TRBV4-1

cdr3_aa: CASSQEGTPSAGNTIYF
cdr3_nt: TGCGCCAGCAGCCAAGAGGGGACTCCCAGCGCGGGAAACACCATATATTTT
d_call: .
cdr3_length: 17
clone_size: .
j_call: TRBJ1-3
v_call: TRBV4-1

cdr3_aa: CASSIVGGNRGYTF
cdr3_nt: TGTGCCAGTAGTATAGTCGGCGGGAATCGTGGCTACACCTTC
d_call: .
cdr3_length: 14
clone_size: .
j_call: TRBJ1-2
v_call: TRBV19

cdr3_aa: CATSDRLNGQPQHF
cdr3_nt: TGTGCCACCAGTGATCGCCTTAACGGTCAGCCCCAGCATTTT
d_call: .
cdr3_length: 14
clone_size: .
j_call: TRBJ1-5
v_call: TRBV24-1

cdr3_aa: CASSRQGQNTEAFF
cdr3_nt: TGTGCCAGCAGCAGACAGGGGCAGAACACTGAAGCTTTCTTT
d_call: TRBD1
cdr3_length: 14
clone_size: few
j_call: TRBJ1-1
v_call: TRBV6-2/TRBV6-3

cdr3_aa: CSARSAGSGTEQFF
cdr3_nt: TGCAGTGCTAGATCTGCGGGCTCGGGGACAGAGCAGTTCTTC
d_call: .
cdr3_length: 14
clone_size: few
j_call: TRBJ2-1
v_call: TRBV20-1

cdr3_aa: CASSKTGSSYNEQFF
cdr3_nt: TGTGCCAGCAGCAAGACAGGGTCCTCCTACAATGAGCAGTTCTTC
d_call: TRBD1
cdr3_length: 15
clone_size: .
j_call: TRBJ2-1
v_call: TRBV11-2